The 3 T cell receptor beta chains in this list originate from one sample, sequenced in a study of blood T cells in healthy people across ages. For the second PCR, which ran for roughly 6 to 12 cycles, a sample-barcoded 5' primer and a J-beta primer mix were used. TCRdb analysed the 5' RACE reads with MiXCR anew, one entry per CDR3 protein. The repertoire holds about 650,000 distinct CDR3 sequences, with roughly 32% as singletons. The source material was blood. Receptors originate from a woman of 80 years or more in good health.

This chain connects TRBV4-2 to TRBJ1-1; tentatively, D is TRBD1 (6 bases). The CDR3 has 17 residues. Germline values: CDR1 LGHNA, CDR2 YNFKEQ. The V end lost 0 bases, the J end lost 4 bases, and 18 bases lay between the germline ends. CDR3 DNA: TGTGCCAGCAGCCAAGACCCCCTTGGGGGGGCAGGCACTGAAGCTTTCTTT. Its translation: CASSQDPLGGAGTEAFF.

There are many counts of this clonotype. The CDR3 bases are TGTGCCAGCAGCGTAGGGCCGACCACAGATACGCAGTATTTT. The encoded protein is CASSVGPTTDTQYF. The genes are TRBV9 and TRBJ2-3, with D hard to call. V was cut by 0 bases and J by 2 bases, with 7 bases left in between. Germline loops: CDR1 SGDLS, CDR2 YYNGEE. The CDR3 length is 14 residues.

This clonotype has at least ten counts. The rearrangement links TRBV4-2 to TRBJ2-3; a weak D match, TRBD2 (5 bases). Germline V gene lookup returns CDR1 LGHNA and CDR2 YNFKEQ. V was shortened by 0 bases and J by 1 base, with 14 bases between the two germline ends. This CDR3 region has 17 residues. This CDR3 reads CASSQELPRGGTDTQYF. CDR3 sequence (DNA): TGTGCCAGCAGCCAAGAACTGCCCCGGGGTGGCACAGATACGCAGTATTTT.